This T cell receptor beta chain was profiled in a study of blood T cells in healthy people across ages. Findings and limits, study-wide: The study found TCR beta diversity correlated strongly with naive T cell percentage. The diversity estimates, figures obtained from one million T cells, were considered underestimates. Fewer expanded clones and more diversity marked long-lived versus aged donors.

A second PCR, run for about 7 to 11 cycles, used a sample-barcoded 5' primer plus a J-beta primer mix. MiXCR, run by TCRdb on the 5' RACE reads, gives a single entry per CDR3 protein. The table shows fewer than 800,000 distinct CDR3 sequences, with around 21% occurring only once. The CDR3 has 14 amino acids. Trimming cost V 7 bases and J 6 bases; bases outside gene matches: 10. From germline, CDR1 is MNHNS and CDR2 SASEGT. Researchers report isolating at least 6.5 million PBMCs per sample. This clonotype was seen more than once but under ten times. The antigen is unknown. The V and J genes are TRBV6-1 and TRBJ2-7; 9 positions match TRBD1. The clonotype was recovered from an older man in good health. The sample consisted of blood. The CDR3 DNA follows: TGTGCCAGCAACCCGGGACAGGGCCAGGTCGAGCAGTACTTC. Protein sequence: CASNPGQGQVEQYF.